The next 3 T cell receptor beta chains were all read from a single sample in a study of blood T cell repertoires in COVID-19. TCRdb's table, derived via immunoSEQ multiplex PCR, lists solely in-frame clones and lacks some. The top ten hold over 2% of the sample, which has about 170,000 clones, approximately 83% seen once. The sample taken for sequencing was peripheral blood. The receptors come from a woman aged 80 or over with acute or convalescent COVID-19.

The chain combines TRBV5-4 with TRBJ1-1; a weak D match, TRBD1 (5 bases). This CDR3 contains 11 residues. Germline assignment: CDR1 SGHNT and CDR2 YYREEE (reference sequence). V was trimmed by 4 bases and J by 6 bases, leaving 7 bases between them. The DNA of the CDR3 is TGTGCCAGCAGCCGGGGGTCTGAAGCTTTCTTT. It specifies CASSRGSEAFF.

This rearrangement joins TRBV28 to TRBJ1-1; 7 bases agree with TRBD1. The CDR3 covers 16 residues. The ends lost 1 base at V and 0 bases at J; junction bases unmatched: 5. Germline assignment: CDR1 MDHEN and CDR2 SYDVKM. CDR3 coding DNA: TGTGCCAGCAGTTTATTTACAGGGGAGATGAACACTGAAGCTTTCTTT. Translating it yields CASSLFTGEMNTEAFF.

The rearrangement joins TRBV2 to TRBJ1-4; TRBD1 might be the D (5 bases). This CDR3 contains 14 residues. Germline V CDR1 and CDR2: SNHLY, FYNNEI. Trimming removed 3 bases at V and 10 bases at J, with 15 bases between. CDR3 bases: TGTGCCAGCAGTGAGGGGTTTTTAAGGGGAAAACTGTTTTTT. This translates into CASSEGFLRGKLFF.